The 2 T cell receptor beta chains in this list originate from one sample, sequenced in a study of technical replicates of blood from a handful of donors. Profiled with immunoSEQ multiplex PCR; TCRdb holds only in-frame clones, not every one. The sample has around 50,000 clones; 80% to 95% are singletons. Sequenced sample: PBMCs. These receptors came from a human donor in good health. Some clones in this sample may be carry-over from other donors' samples.

V is TRBV19 and J is TRBJ1-6; D gene ambiguous. Germline CDR1 is LNHDA and CDR2 is SQIVND (reference sequence). Trimming removed 1 base at V and 0 bases at J, with 7 bases between. The CDR3 sequence is 16 residues long. DNA of the CDR3: TGTGCCAGTAGTATAGTACGGAGCTCCTATAATTCACCCCTCCACTTT. Protein sequence: CASSIVRSSYNSPLHF.

Here the CDR3 DNA reads TGTGCCAGCAGCCCCACCGGGACATCGACCGGGGAGCTGTTTTTT. Protein product: CASSPTGTSTGELFF. The gene calls are TRBV9 and TRBJ2-2; maybe TRBD1 (6 bases). The V and J ends lost 4 bases and 5 bases respectively, with 15 bases between them. The CDR3 length is 15 residues. From germline, CDR1 is SGDLS and CDR2 YYNGEE. Filled out from reference TRBV9 and TRBJ2-2, the complete variable domain reads DSGVTQTPKHLITATGQRVTLRCSPRSGDLSVYWYQQSLDQGLQFLIQYYNGEERAKGNILERFSAQQFPDLHSELNLSSLELGDSALYFCASSPTGTSTGELFFGEGSRLTVL.